A single TCR beta chain is shown here with its context. TCR beta cDNA was reverse-transcribed from around 0.55 ug of total RNA. The reaction used a constant-region primer and ProtoScript II reverse transcriptase. A slightly modified ARM-PCR protocol with three nested multiplex PCR rounds produced these TCR beta libraries. Amplification in the first two PCR rounds was performed using TRBV1-TRBV30 forward primers and a C-beta reverse primer for around 9 cycles each. TCRdb recomputed calls from the multiplex PCR reads with MiXCR, one row per CDR3 protein. This sample has approximately 45,000 distinct CDR3 sequences, with roughly 77% found just once. Taking about 17-33 mg of unsorted bulk tissue, the authors co-extracted RNA and DNA. This specimen comes from a study of tumor-infiltrating lymphocytes in primary liver carcinoma. Study at large: Both sexes were represented among patients, who were 30 to 69 years old. Tumors, staged T1-T3 N0M0, spanned 4.2 to 10 cm. Every sample contained roughly 3.5 to 8 million productive TCRbeta reads, and these numbers were similar from one tissue type to another.

The CDR3 contains 15 residues. Per germline, CDR1 LGHNA and CDR2 YSLEER. V shed 6 bases and J shed 8 bases, with 22 bases lying between them. The sequence derives from a woman in her 30s with primary liver carcinoma and hepatitis B virus infection. The V and J genes are TRBV4-3 and TRBJ1-2, with D possibly matching TRBD1 (5 bases). Sequenced sample: tumor-adjacent normal liver tissue. The CDR3 DNA reads as TGCGCCAGCAGTTACGGGGACCAGCCTCACTGGGGCTACACCTTC. Its translation: CASSYGDQPHWGYTF.